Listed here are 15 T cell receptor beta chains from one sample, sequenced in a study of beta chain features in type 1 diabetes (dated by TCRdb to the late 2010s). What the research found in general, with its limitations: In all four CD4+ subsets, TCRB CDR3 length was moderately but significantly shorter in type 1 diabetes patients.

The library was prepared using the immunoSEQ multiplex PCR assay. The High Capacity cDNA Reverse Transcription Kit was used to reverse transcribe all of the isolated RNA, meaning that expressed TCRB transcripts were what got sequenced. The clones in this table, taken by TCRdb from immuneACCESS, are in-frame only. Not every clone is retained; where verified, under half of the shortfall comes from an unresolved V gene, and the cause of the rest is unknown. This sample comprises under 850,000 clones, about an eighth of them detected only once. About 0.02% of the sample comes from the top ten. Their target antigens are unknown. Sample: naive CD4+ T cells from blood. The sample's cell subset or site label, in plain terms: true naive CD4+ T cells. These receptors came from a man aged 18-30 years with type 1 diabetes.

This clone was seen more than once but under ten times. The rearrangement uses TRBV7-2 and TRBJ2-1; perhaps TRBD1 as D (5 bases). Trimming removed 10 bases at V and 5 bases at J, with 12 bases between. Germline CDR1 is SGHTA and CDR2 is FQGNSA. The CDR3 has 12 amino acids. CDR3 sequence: CANAQVNNEQFF. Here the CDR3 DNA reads TGTGCCAACGCACAGGTCAACAATGAGCAGTTCTTC.

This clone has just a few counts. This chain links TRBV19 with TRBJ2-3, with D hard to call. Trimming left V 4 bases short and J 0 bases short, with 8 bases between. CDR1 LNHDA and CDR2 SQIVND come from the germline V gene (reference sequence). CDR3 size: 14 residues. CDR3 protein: CASSTSLSTDTQYF. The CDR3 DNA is TGTGCCAGTAGTACCTCCTTGAGCACAGATACGCAGTATTTT.

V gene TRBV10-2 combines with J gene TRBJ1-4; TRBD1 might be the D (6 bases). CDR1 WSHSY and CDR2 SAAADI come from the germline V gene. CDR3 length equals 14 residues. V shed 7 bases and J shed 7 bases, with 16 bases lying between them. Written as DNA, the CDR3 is TGCGCCAGCACCAAGGGGGGGGTCAGTGAAAAACTGTTTTTT. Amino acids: CASTKGGVSEKLFF.

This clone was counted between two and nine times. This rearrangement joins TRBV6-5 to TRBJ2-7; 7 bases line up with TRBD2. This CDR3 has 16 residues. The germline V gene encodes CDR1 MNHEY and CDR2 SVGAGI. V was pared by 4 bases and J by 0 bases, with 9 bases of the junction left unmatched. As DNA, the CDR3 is TGTGCCAGCAGTTCATCTTCCCGCGGGGGCTCCTACGAGCAGTACTTC. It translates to CASSSSSRGGSYEQYF.

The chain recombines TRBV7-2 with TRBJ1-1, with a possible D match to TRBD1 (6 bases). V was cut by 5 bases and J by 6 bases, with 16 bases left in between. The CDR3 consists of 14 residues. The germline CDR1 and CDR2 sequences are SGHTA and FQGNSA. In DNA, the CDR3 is TGTGCCAGCAGCCAGACCAGGGGTAAGGCTGAAGCTTTCTTT. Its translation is CASSQTRGKAEAFF.

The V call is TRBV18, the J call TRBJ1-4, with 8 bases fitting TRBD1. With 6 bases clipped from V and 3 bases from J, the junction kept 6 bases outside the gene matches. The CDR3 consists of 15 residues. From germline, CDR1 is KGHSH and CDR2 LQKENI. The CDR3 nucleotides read TGTGCCAGCTCGCGGCAGGGACAGGCTAATGAAAAACTGTTTTTT. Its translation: CASSRQGQANEKLFF.

The CDR3 loop reads CASSQDGTGGQETQYF. For the CDR3, the DNA is TGCGCCAGCAGCCAAGATGGGACAGGGGGGCAAGAGACCCAGTACTTC. The chain has TRBV4-1 and TRBJ2-5, with TRBD1 identical over 11 bases. Germline assignment: CDR1 MGHRA and CDR2 YSYEKL. Losses at the gene ends were 0 bases for V and 2 bases for J; bases not matched to a gene: 2. CDR3 length: 16 amino acids.

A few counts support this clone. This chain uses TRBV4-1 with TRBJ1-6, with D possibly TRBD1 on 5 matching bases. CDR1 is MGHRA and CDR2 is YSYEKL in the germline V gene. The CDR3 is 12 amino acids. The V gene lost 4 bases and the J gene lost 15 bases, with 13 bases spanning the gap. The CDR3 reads CASSPGWGHLHF. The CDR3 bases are TGCGCCAGCAGCCCCGGGTGGGGCCACCTCCACTTT.

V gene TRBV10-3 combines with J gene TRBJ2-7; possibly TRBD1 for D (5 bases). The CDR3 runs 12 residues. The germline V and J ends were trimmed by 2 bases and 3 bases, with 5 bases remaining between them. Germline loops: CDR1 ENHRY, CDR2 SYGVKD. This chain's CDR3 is CAISETGYEQYF. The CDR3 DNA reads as TGTGCCATCAGTGAGACAGGCTACGAGCAGTACTTC.

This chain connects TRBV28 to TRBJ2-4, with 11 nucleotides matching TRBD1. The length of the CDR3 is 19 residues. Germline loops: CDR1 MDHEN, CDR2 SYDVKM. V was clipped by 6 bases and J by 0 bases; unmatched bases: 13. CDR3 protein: CASSLRGTGGPVAKNIQYF. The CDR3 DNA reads TGTGCCAGCAGCCTGAGAGGGACAGGGGGACCAGTAGCCAAAAACATTCAGTACTTC.

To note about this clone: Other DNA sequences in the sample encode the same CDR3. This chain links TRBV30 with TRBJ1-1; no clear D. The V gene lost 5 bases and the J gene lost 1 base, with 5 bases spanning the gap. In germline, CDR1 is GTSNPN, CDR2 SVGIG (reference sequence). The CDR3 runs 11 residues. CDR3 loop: CAWGGNTEAFF. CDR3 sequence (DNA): TGTGCCTGGGGCGGGAACACTGAAGCTTTCTTT.

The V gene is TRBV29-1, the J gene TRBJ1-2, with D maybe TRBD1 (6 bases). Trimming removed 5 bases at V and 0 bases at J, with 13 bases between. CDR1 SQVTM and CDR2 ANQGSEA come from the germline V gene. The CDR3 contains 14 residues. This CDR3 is CSVNRDTSNYGYTF. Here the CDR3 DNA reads TGCAGCGTTAACCGGGACACATCTAACTATGGCTACACCTTC.

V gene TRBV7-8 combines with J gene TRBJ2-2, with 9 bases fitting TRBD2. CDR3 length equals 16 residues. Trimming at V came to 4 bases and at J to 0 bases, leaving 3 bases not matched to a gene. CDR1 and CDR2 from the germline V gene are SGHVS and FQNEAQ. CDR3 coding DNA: TGTGCCAGCAGCTCTAGCGGGGAGCCGAACACCGGGGAGCTGTTTTTT. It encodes CASSSSGEPNTGELFF.

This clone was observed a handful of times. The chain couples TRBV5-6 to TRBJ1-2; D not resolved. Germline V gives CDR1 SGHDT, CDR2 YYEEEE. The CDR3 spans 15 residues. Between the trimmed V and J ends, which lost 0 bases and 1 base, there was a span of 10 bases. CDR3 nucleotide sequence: TGTGCCAGCAGCTTGGTCGCAGGTAATAACTATGGCTACACCTTC. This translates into CASSLVAGNNYGYTF.

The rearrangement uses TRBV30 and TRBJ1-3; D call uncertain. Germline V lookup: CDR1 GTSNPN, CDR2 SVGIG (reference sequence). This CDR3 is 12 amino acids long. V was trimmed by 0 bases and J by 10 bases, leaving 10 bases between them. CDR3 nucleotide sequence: TGTGCCTGGAGTGTATCCCCTGCGACCATATATTTT. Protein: CAWSVSPATIYF.